This T cell receptor beta chain emerged from a study of identical twins. Study-level results: Its conclusions, products of cross-sectional statistical analysis, did not come from following the same donors.

Germline V lookup: CDR1 LGHDT, CDR2 YNNKEL (reference sequence). V lost 5 bases to trimming and J lost 2 bases; unmatched junction nucleotides: 5. The CDR3 is 15 residues long. Each CDR3 protein gets one entry after TCRdb re-called the 5' RACE reads with MiXCR. The sample comprises 300,000 to 400,000 distinct CDR3 sequences, around 9% of which are singletons, and 8% to 10% rests with the top ten. About this clonotype itself: Its antigen is still unknown.

This receptor was obtained from a woman aged 50 to 60 in good health. The source material was naive T cells sorted from blood. V gene TRBV3-1 combines with J gene TRBJ2-1; 8 bases are a match to TRBD1. The CDR3: CASSTGTGTYNEQFF. The CDR3 nucleotides are TGTGCCAGCAGCACCGGGACAGGAACCTACAATGAGCAGTTCTTC.